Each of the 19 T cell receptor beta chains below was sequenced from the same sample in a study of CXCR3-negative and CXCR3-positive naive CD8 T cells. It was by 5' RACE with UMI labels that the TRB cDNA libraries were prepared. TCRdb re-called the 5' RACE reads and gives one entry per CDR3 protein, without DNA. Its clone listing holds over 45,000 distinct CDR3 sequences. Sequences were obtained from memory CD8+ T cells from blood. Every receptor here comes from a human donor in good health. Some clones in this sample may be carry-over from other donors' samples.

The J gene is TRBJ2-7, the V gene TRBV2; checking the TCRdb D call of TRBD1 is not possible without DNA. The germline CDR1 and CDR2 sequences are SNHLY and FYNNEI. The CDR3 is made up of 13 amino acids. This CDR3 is CASSEALSTPGYF.

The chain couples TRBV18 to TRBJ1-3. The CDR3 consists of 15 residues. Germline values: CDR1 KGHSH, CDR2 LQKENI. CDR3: CASSPIGESGNTIYF. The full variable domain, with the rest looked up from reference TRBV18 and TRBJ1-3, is NAGVMQNPRHLVRRRGQEARLRCSPMKGHSHVYWYRQLPEEGLKFMVYLQKENIIDESGMPKERFSAEFPKEGPSILRIQQVVRGDSAAYFCASSPIGESGNTIYFGEGSWLTVV.

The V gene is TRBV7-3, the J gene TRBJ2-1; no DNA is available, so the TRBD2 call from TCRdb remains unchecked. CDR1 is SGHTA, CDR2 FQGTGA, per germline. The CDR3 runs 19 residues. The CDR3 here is CASSFQPVSLAGSYNEQFF.

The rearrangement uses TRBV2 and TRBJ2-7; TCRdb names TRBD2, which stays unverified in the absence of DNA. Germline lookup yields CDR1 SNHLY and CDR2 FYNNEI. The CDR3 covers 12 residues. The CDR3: CAESGDSYEQYF.

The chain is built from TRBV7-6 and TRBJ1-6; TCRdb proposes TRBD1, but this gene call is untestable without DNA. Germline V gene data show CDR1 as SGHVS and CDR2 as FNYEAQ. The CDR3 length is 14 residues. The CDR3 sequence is CASSERGVASPLHF.

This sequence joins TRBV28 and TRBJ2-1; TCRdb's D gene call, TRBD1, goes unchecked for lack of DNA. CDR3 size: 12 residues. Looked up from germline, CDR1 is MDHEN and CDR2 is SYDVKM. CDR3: CASLNRGNEQFF.

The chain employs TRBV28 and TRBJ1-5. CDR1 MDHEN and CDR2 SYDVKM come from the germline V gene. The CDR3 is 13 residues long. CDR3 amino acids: CASSLAANQPQHF.

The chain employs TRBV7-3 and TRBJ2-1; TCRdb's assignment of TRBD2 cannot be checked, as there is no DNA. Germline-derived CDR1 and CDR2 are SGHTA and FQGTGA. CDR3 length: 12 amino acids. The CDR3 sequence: CASSMTAAEQFF.

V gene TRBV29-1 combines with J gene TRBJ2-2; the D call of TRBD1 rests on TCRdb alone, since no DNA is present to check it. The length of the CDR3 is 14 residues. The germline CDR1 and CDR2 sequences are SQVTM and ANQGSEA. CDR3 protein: CSVEGFAGTGELFF.

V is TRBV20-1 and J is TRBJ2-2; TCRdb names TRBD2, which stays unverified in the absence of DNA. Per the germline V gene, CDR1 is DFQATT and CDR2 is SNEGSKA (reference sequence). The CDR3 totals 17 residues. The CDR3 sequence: CSARIAGAPPNTGELFF.

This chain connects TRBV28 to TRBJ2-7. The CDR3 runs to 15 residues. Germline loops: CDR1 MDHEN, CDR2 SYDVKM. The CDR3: CASSSGWGINYEQYF.

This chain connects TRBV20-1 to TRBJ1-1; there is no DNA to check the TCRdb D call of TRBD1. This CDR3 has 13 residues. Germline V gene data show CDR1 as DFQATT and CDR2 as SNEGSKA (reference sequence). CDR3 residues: CSASGGRDTEAFF.

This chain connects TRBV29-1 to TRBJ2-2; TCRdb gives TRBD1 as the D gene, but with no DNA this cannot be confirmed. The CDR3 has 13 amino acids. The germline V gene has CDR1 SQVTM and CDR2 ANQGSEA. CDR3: CSVVGHSTGELFF.

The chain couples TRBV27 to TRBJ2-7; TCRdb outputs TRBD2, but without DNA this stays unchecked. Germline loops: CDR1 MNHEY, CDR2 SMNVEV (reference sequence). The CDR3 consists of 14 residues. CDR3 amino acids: CASSLASGSYEQYF.

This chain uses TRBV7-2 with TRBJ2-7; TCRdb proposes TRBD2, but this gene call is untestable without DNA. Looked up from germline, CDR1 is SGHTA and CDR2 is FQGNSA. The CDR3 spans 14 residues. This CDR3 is CASRHSGGAYEQYF. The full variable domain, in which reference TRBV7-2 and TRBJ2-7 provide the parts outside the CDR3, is GAGVSQSPSNKVTEKGKDVELRCDPISGHTALYWYRQSLGQGLEFLIYFQGNSAPDKSGLPSDRFSAERTGGSVSTLTIQRTQQEDSAVYLCASRHSGGAYEQYFGPGTRLTVT.

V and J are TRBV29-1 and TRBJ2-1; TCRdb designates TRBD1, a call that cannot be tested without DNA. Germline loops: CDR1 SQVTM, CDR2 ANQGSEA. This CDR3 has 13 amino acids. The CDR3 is CSVEGGIGNEQFF.

The CDR3 sequence is CASSQTPGRVTDTQYF. The chain links TRBV4-3 to TRBJ2-3; TCRdb designates TRBD1, a call that cannot be tested without DNA. Germline lookup yields CDR1 LGHNA and CDR2 YSLEER. This CDR3 comprises 16 residues.

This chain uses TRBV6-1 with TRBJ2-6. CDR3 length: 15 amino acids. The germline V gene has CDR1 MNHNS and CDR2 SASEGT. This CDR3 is CASSEDASGANVLTF.

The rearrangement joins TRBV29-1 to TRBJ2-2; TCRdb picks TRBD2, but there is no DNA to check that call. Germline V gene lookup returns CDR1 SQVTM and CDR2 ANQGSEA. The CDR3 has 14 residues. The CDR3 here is CSAAGHPNTGELFF.